This note documents a single T cell receptor (beta chain) sequence. Its specificity is not known. The data derive from a study of OX40 agonist ivuxolimab in advanced cancers. Study-wide background: Each patient was given ivuxolimab into a vein every 2 weeks, at 0.01 to 10 mg/kg. The study reported partial responses in three patients: one hepatocellular carcinoma, two cutaneous melanoma. Study-wide results and limits: Clones of CD4+ and CD8+ blood T cells grew by week 6 at doses of 0.1 to 3.0 mg/kg.

Per the germline V gene, CDR1 is SGHRS and CDR2 is YFSETQ. The CDR3 loop spans 13 amino acids. V gave up 0 bases and J gave up 4 bases, with 7 bases separating them. TCRdb keeps only in-frame clones here, not all; method: immunoSEQ multiplex PCR. This table holds tens of thousands of clones, about 86% found once. This specimen was CD4+ or CD8+ T cells sorted from blood, taken in a trial of the OX40 agonist ivuxolimab. This clonotype was sampled from an adult with an advanced solid tumor such as melanoma, head and neck, liver or kidney cancer. This sequence joins TRBV5-1 and TRBJ2-5; D unclear. The CDR3 is CASSLAPLETQYF. Here the CDR3 DNA reads TGCGCCAGCAGCTTGGCCCCCCTAGAGACCCAGTACTTC. Complete variable domain (other parts from reference TRBV5-1 and TRBJ2-5): KAGVTQTPRYLIKTRGQQVTLSCSPISGHRSVSWYQQTPGQGLQFLFEYFSETQRNKGNFPGRFSGRQFSNSRSEMNVSTLELGDSALYLCASSLAPLETQYFGPGTRLLVL.